The next 8 T cell receptor beta chains were all read from a single sample in a study of early T cells in non-severe SARS-CoV-2 infection. MiXCR, run by TCRdb on the 5' RACE reads, gives a single entry per CDR3 protein. The table includes 45,000 to 75,000 distinct CDR3 sequences, approximately 12% detected once. Input material: whole blood. The receptors were gathered from an adult who was a healthcare worker with PCR-confirmed SARS-CoV-2 infection or an uninfected control (not recorded which).

In its sample, this clonotype was seen a few times. The chain joins TRBV6-5 to TRBJ1-1; no definite D call. Deletions cut 6 bases from V and 3 bases from J, with 17 bases between. Germline CDR1 reads MNHEY; CDR2 reads SVGAGI. This CDR3 is built from 15 residues. For the CDR3, the DNA is TGTGCCAGCAGCTTTTCCAGGTTGGCGGACACTGAAGCTTTCTTT. It encodes CASSFSRLADTEAFF.

This clonotype appeared once. It may be a read error: a sequence one base away is much more abundant. The genes are TRBV7-8 and TRBJ1-3; unclear D gene. Per germline, CDR1 SGHVS and CDR2 FQNEAQ. The CDR3 spans 13 residues. In DNA, the CDR3 is TGTGCCAGCAGGCAAGCCTCTGGAAACACCAAATATTTT. It encodes CASRQASGNTKYF.

The table lists this clonotype with many counts. The CDR3: CASSLQGFYGYTF. Written as DNA, the CDR3 is TGTGCCAGCAGCTTACAGGGGTTCTATGGCTACACCTTC. The chain links TRBV12-3 or TRBV12-4 to TRBJ1-2, with 7 bases aligning to TRBD1. V trimming: 6 bases; J trimming: 4 bases; junction bases outside the gene matches: 5. This CDR3 is built from 13 residues.

This clonotype occurred a few times. V and J are TRBV7-9 and TRBJ2-3, with TRBD1 as a possible D gene (6 bases). CDR3 length: 15 amino acids. The germline V gene has CDR1 SEHNR and CDR2 FQNEAQ (reference sequence). Trimming pared 1 base from V and 7 bases from J, leaving 15 bases between. The CDR3 spells CASSLGTERGHTQYF. CDR3 sequence (DNA): TGTGCCAGCAGCTTAGGGACAGAACGTGGGCATACGCAGTATTTT.

This chain connects TRBV29-1 to TRBJ1-1; 10 bases map to TRBD1. The CDR3 length is 12 residues. V shed 7 bases, J shed 4 bases, and the junction held 3 bases outside the gene matches. Germline CDR1 is SQVTM and CDR2 is ANQGSEA. The DNA for the CDR3 is TGCAGCGGACAGGGGGCGTCCACTGAAGCTTTCTTT. Protein product: CSGQGASTEAFF.

The chain uses TRBV5-1 and TRBJ2-5; 7 nucleotides match TRBD1. The germline CDR1 and CDR2 sequences are SGHRS and YFSETQ. The CDR3 contains 13 residues. The junction had 2 bases not matched to a gene; V was cut back by 1 base and J by 5 bases. The CDR3 nucleotides read TGCGCCAGCAGCTTGACAGGGGATGAGACCCAGTACTTC. Its protein product is CASSLTGDETQYF. The complete variable domain, with remaining parts taken from reference TRBV5-1 and TRBJ2-5, reads KAGVTQTPRYLIKTRGQQVTLSCSPISGHRSVSWYQQTPGQGLQFLFEYFSETQRNKGNFPGRFSGRQFSNSRSEMNVSTLELGDSALYLCASSLTGDETQYFGPGTRLLVL.

The CDR3: CASSTGSENTEAFF. The DNA for the CDR3 is TGTGCCAGCAGTACAGGGTCGGAGAACACTGAAGCTTTCTTT. V gene TRBV6-6 combines with J gene TRBJ1-1, with a possible D match to TRBD1 (6 bases). V was pared by 5 bases and J by 1 base, with 11 bases between. CDR1 is MNHNY, CDR2 SVGAGI, per germline (reference sequence). CDR3 length: 14 amino acids.

At least ten counts were recorded for this clonotype. This chain links TRBV5-1 with TRBJ2-1; D may be TRBD1 (5 bases). The CDR3 consists of 14 residues. The germline V gene encodes CDR1 SGHRS and CDR2 YFSETQ. V lost 4 bases and J lost 5, with 13 bases in between. The CDR3 DNA is TGCGCCAGCAGCCCACAGGTCTCGAACAATGAGCAGTTCTTC. It yields the protein CASSPQVSNNEQFF.